Shown below are 3 T cell receptor beta chains from a single sample sequenced in a study of CD8+ T cells in alopecia areata. Reverse transcription of extracted RNA yielded cDNA, which provided the sequencing template. The repertoire was sequenced with immunoSEQ multiplex PCR; TCRdb's copy has only in-frame clones and lacks some. Of about 140,000 clones in the sample, approximately 60% were seen once. The material sequenced was CD8+ T cells sorted from blood. These receptors were collected from a human donor in good health.

This clone came up once. The chain joins TRBV25-1 to TRBJ2-7; no definite D call. The CDR3 covers 13 residues. Germline CDR1 reads MGHDK; CDR2 reads SYGVNS. The V gene lost 6 bases and the J gene lost 2 bases, with 11 bases spanning the gap. CDR3 sequence (DNA): TGTGCCAGCAGCGCCGGGTTCACCTACGAGCAGTACTTC. This gives the protein CASSAGFTYEQYF.

About this clone: Other nucleotide sequences in the sample specify the same CDR3. The chain joins TRBV27 to TRBJ2-7; either TRBD1 or TRBD2 may fit D (5 bases each). The CDR3 loop spans 12 amino acids. Trimming removed 5 bases at V and 2 bases at J, with 7 bases between. CDR1 and CDR2 from the germline V gene are MNHEY and SMNVEV (reference sequence). CDR3 DNA: TGTGCCAGCAGTGGGGGAACCTACGAGCAGTACTTC. This encodes CASSGGTYEQYF.

This clone appeared a few times. V is TRBV5-6 and J is TRBJ2-7, with a possible D match to TRBD2 (6 bases). Germline assignment: CDR1 SGHDT and CDR2 YYEEEE. Trimming took off 4 bases at V and 7 bases at J, with 15 bases between the two ends. The CDR3 is 13 residues long. CDR3 amino acids: CASSPRTNWEQYF. The CDR3 DNA follows: TGTGCCAGCAGCCCGCGGACTAATTGGGAGCAGTACTTC.